This T cell receptor (beta chain) was profiled in a study of T cell clones after liver transplantation. At the level of the study: Three of the eight recipients were HCV-positive; the rest had non-autoimmune, non-viral transplant indications. At least one year of complete immunosuppression withdrawal without enzymes over twice normal defined tolerance. Study-level findings and limits: Rather than being deleted, graft donor-reactive T cells may have moved into the graft. Post-transplant time points were not standardized, so conclusions are preliminary.

Repertoires were generated with immunoSEQ multiplex PCR, while TCRdb's copy carries only in-frame clones and drops some. Of tens of thousands of clones listed, about two thirds are singletons. V shed 6 bases and J shed 7 bases, with 12 bases lying between them. The germline CDR1 and CDR2 sequences are MDHEN and SYDVKM. CDR3 size: 12 residues. With respect to this clone: Its antigen is unknown.

This chain connects TRBV28 to TRBJ1-2, with D possibly being TRBD1 (6 bases). This clonotype was obtained from a human donor who received a liver transplant. Here the sequenced sample was CD4+ T cells from blood, taken before liver transplant. Here the CDR3 reads CASRTGLGGYTF. CDR3 sequence (DNA): TGTGCCAGCAGAACAGGGTTAGGTGGCTACACCTTC.